This T cell receptor (beta chain) was sequenced during a study of T cell responses to AZD1222 COVID-19 vaccine. Remarks on this clone: Its antigen is unidentified.

Study results and limitations: Clonal diversity may have been underestimated in mostly white British donors. Across spike, vaccine-associated CD4 TCRs were found, dominant at 160-218 and 743-854.

The CDR3 runs to 12 residues. V gave up 8 bases and J gave up 5 bases; unmatched junction bases: 6. Some clones are missing from TCRdb's copy, which holds only in-frame ones; the method was immunoSEQ multiplex PCR. The table shows roughly 170,000 clones, with about 92% occurring only once. This sequence originates from an adult in good health. The chain links TRBV12-3 or TRBV12-4 to TRBJ2-7; 7 nucleotides agree with TRBD2. The sequencing here drew on peripheral blood, taken on day 0 of AZD1222 vaccination. The CDR3 DNA reads as TGTGCCAGCGGGGGGGAGGAAAACGAGCAGTACTTC. Protein product: CASGGEENEQYF.